One sample yielded the 5 T cell receptor beta chains listed below, sequenced in a study of blood T cell repertoires in COVID-19. Clones were sequenced by immunoSEQ multiplex PCR, and TCRdb holds only the in-frame ones, with some missing. The table has 300,000 to 450,000 clones, around 92% seen once. Material for sequencing was peripheral blood. The receptor source for this set is a woman in her twenties or thirties with COVID-19, enrolled during active disease.

This chain connects TRBV5-1 to TRBJ2-7; 13 positions agree with TRBD2. The germline CDR1 and CDR2 sequences are SGHRS and YFSETQ. V dropped 4 bases and J dropped 6; count of bases not matched to a gene: 10. This CDR3 has 16 residues. CDR3 coding DNA: TGCGCCAGCAGCCTCGGACTAGCGGGAGCCTCGTCCGAGCAGTACGTC. It yields the protein CASSLGLAGASSEQYV.

The chain couples TRBV7-9 to TRBJ1-4; D is perhaps TRBD1 (6 bases). Germline values: CDR1 SEHNR, CDR2 FQNEAQ (reference sequence). The germline V and J ends were trimmed by 1 base and 8 bases, with 11 bases remaining between them. CDR3 length: 14 amino acids. The CDR3 is CASSLEGVGEKLFF. The DNA for the CDR3 is TGTGCCAGCAGCTTAGAGGGGGTTGGGGAAAAACTGTTTTTT. Filled out from reference TRBV7-9 and TRBJ1-4, the complete variable domain reads DTGVSQNPRHKITKRGQNVTFRCDPISEHNRLYWYRQTLGQGPEFLTYFQNEAQLEKSRLLSDRFSAERPKGSFSTLEIQRTEQGDSAMYLCASSLEGVGEKLFFGSGTQLSVL.

V is TRBV19 and J is TRBJ2-6, with 8 positions matching TRBD1. The germline gives CDR1 LNHDA, CDR2 SQIVND (reference sequence). The CDR3 sequence is 17 residues long. The V gene end was trimmed by 5 bases and the J gene end by 1 base; junction bases not matched to a gene: 7. The CDR3 DNA is TGTGCCAGTAGTCATGGACAGGGTGTATCTGGGGCCAACGTCCTGACTTTC. Its protein is CASSHGQGVSGANVLTF.

The genes are TRBV7-9 and TRBJ1-2; weak D call: TRBD1 (6 bases). V was cut by 0 bases and J by 2 bases, with 7 bases left in between. Per germline, CDR1 SEHNR and CDR2 FQNEAQ (reference sequence). CDR3 length: 14 residues. CDR3 protein: CASSLADRNYGYTF. Written as DNA, the CDR3 is TGTGCCAGCAGCTTAGCCGACAGGAACTATGGCTACACCTTC.

The count of this clone is one. The chain employs TRBV13 and TRBJ1-4, with D possibly being TRBD1 (5 bases). The CDR3 is 14 residues long. Trimming removed 4 bases at V and 7 bases at J, with 13 bases between. Per germline, CDR1 PRHDT and CDR2 FYEKMQ (reference sequence). The CDR3 DNA sequence: TGTGCCAGCAGCTCCTGGGGGGTCCGTGAAAAACTGTTTTTT. It yields the protein CASSSWGVREKLFF.